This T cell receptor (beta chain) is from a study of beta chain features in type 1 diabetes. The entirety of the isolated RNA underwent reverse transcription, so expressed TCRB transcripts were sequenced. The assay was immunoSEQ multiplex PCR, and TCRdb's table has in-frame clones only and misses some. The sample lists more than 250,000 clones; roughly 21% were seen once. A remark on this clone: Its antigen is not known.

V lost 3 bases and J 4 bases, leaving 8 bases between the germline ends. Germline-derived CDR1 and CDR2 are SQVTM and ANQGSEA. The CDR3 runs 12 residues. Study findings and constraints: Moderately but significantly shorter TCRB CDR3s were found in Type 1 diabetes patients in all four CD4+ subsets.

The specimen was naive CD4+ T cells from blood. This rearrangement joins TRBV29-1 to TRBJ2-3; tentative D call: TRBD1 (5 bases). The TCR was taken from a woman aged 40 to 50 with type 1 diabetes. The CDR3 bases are TGCAGCGTTGAGGCAGGGCCAGATACGCAGTATTTT. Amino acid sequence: CSVEAGPDTQYF.